Described below is a single TCR beta chain sequence and its context. Germline V lookup: CDR1 SGHDN, CDR2 FVKESK. The CDR3 covers 13 residues. V lost 4 bases and J 7 bases, leaving 13 bases between the germline ends. This specimen belongs to a study of blood T cell repertoires in COVID-19. Study overall: Nucleic acid was either cDNA or gDNA, and it came from T cells, B-cell-depleted T cells, or PBMCs.

Assay: immunoSEQ multiplex PCR; the TCRdb copy retains only in-frame clones and omits some. In the table there are over 150,000 clones, roughly 85% of which are singletons. The chain combines TRBV14 with TRBJ1-2, with D tentatively TRBD1 (6 bases). The sequence was obtained from a middle-aged man with acute or convalescent COVID-19. Sequencing used peripheral blood. The CDR3 loop reads CASSLRGGSGYTF. The CDR3 DNA is TGTGCCAGCAGCCTCAGGGGAGGGAGTGGCTACACCTTC. The complete variable domain, with remaining parts taken from reference TRBV14 and TRBJ1-2, reads EAGVTQFPSHSVIEKGQTVTLRCDPISGHDNLYWYRRVMGKEIKFLLHFVKESKQDESGMPNNRFLAERTGGTYSTLKVQPAELEDSGVYFCASSLRGGSGYTFGSGTRLTVV.